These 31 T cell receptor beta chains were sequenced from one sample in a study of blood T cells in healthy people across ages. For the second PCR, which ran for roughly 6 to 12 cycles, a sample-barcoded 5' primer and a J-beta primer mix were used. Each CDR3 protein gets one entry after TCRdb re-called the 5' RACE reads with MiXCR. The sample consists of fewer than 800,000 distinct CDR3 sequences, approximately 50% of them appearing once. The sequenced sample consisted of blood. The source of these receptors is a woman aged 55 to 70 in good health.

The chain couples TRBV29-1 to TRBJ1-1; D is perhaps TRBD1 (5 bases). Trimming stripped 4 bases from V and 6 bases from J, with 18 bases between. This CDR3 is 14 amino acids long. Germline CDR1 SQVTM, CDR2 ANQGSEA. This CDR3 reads CSVVRTGANAEAFF. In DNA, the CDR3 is TGCAGCGTTGTCAGGACTGGGGCCAACGCTGAAGCTTTCTTT.

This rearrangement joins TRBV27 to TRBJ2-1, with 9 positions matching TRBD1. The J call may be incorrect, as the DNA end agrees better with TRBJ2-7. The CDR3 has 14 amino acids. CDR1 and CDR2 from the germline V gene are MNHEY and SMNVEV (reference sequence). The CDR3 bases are TGTGCCAGCAGATTACAGGGGGCTAAAGGCGAGCAGTACTTC. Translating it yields CASRLQGAKGEQYF.

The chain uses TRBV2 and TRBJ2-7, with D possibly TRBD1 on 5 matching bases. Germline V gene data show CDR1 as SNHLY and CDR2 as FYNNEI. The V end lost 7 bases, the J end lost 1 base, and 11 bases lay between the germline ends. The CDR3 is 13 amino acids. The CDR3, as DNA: TGTGCCAGCACCCAGGGTCCTTCCTACGAGCAGTACTTC. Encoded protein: CASTQGPSYEQYF.

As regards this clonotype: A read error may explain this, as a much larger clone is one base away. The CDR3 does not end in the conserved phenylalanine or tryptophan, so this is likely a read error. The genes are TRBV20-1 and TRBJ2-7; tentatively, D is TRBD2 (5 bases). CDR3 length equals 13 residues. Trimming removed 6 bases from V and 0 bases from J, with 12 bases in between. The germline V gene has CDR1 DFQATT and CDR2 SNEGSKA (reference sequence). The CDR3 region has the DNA TGCAGTGCCGGGCCGGGAAGCTCCTACGAGCAGTACTTA. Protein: CSAGPGSSYEQYL.

CDR3 sequence reads: CASSLAGDAYNEQFF. For the CDR3, the DNA is TGTGCCAGCAGCCTAGCGGGAGACGCCTACAATGAGCAGTTCTTC. The rearrangement joins TRBV9 to TRBJ2-1; 10 bases line up with TRBD2. From germline, CDR1 is SGDLS and CDR2 YYNGEE. This CDR3 has 15 residues. The V gene end was trimmed by 4 bases and the J gene end by 2 bases; junction bases not matched to a gene: 3.

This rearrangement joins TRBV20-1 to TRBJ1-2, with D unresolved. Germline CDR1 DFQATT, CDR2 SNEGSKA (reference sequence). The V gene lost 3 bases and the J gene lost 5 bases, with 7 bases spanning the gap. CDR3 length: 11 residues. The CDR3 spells CSARTLYGYTF. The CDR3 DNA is TGCAGTGCTAGGACATTATATGGCTACACCTTC.

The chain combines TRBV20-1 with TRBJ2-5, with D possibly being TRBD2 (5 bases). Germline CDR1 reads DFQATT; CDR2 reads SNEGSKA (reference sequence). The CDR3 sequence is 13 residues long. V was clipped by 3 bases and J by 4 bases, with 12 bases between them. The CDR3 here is CSASERAGETQYF. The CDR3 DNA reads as TGCAGTGCTAGTGAGAGGGCCGGAGAGACCCAGTACTTC.

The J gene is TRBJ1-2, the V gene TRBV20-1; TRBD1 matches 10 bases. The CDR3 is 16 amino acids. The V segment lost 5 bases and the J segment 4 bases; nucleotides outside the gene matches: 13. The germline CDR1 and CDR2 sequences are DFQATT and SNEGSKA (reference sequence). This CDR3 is CSAPIAGTGETYGYTF. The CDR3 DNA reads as TGCAGTGCTCCTATCGCCGGGACAGGGGAAACCTATGGCTACACCTTC.

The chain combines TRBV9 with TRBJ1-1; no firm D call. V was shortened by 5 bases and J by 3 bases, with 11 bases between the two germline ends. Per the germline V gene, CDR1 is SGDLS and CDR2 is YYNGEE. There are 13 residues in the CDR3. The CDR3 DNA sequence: TGTGCCAGCAGTCCGGCGGAGTACACTGAAGCTTTCTTT. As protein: CASSPAEYTEAFF. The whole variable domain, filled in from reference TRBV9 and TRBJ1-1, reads DSGVTQTPKHLITATGQRVTLRCSPRSGDLSVYWYQQSLDQGLQFLIQYYNGEERAKGNILERFSAQQFPDLHSELNLSSLELGDSALYFCASSPAEYTEAFFGQGTRLTVV.

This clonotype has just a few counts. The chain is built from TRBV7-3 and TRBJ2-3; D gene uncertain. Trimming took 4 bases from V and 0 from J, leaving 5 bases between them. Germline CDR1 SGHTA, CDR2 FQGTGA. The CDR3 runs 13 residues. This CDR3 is CASSYASTDTQYF. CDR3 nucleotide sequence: TGTGCCAGCAGCTACGCTAGCACAGATACGCAGTATTTT.

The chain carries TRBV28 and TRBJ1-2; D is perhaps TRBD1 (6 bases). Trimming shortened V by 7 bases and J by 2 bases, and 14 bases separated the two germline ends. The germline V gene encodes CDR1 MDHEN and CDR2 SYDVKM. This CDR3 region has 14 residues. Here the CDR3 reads CASTFLGANYGYTF. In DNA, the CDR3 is TGTGCCAGCACTTTTTTGGGGGCGAACTATGGCTACACCTTC.

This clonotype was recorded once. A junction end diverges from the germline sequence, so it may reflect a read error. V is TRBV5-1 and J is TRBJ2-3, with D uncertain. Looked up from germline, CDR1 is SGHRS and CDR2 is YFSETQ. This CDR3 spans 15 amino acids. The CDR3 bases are TGCGCCAGCAGCTTAGGTTACACCAGCACAGATACGCAGAATTTT. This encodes CASSLGYTSTDTQNF. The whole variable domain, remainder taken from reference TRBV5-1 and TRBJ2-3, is KAGVTQTPRYLIKTRGQQVTLSCSPISGHRSVSWYQQTPGQGLQFLFEYFSETQRNKGNFPGRFSGRQFSNSRSEMNVSTLELGDSALYLCASSLGYTSTDTQNFGPGTRLTVL.

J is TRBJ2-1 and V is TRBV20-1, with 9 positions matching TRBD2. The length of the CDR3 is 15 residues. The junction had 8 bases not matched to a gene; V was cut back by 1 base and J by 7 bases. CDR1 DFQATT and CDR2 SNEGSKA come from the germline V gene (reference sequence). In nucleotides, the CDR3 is TGCAGTGCTAGAGCTGTTAGCGGGAGTATAAATGAGCAGTTCTTC. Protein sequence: CSARAVSGSINEQFF.

CDR3 coding DNA: TGTGCCACCAGTGACTTCACACAGGGGAAAGAGACCCAGTACTTC. The encoded protein is CATSDFTQGKETQYF. The chain links TRBV24-1 to TRBJ2-5; 7 bases line up with TRBD1. The V segment lost 4 bases and the J segment 3 bases; nucleotides outside the gene matches: 7. There are 15 residues in the CDR3. Looked up from germline, CDR1 is KGHDR and CDR2 is SFDVKD.

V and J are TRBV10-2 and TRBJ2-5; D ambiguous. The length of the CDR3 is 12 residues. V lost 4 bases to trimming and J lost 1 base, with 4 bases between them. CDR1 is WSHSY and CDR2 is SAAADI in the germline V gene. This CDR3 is CASSAAQETQYF. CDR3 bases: TGCGCCAGCAGTGCCGCCCAAGAGACCCAGTACTTC.

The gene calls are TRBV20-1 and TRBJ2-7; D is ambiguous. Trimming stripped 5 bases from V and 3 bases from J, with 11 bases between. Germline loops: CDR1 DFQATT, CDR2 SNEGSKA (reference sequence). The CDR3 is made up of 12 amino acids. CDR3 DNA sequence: TGCAGTGCTGGCCGAACCTACTACGAGCAGTACTTC. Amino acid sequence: CSAGRTYYEQYF.

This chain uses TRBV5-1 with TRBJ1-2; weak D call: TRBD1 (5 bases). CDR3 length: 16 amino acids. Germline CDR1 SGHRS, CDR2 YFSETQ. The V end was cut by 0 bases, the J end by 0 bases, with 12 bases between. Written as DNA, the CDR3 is TGCGCCAGCAGCTTGGCCGTGACAGCAGCTAACTATGGCTACACCTTC. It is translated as CASSLAVTAANYGYTF. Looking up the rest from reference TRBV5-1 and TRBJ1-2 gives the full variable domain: KAGVTQTPRYLIKTRGQQVTLSCSPISGHRSVSWYQQTPGQGLQFLFEYFSETQRNKGNFPGRFSGRQFSNSRSEMNVSTLELGDSALYLCASSLAVTAANYGYTFGSGTRLTVV.

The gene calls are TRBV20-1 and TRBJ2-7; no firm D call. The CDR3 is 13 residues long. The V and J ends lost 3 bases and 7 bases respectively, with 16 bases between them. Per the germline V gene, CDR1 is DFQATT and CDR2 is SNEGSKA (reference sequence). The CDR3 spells CSARALPHNEQYF. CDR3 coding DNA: TGCAGTGCTAGGGCTCTCCCCCACAATGAGCAGTACTTC.

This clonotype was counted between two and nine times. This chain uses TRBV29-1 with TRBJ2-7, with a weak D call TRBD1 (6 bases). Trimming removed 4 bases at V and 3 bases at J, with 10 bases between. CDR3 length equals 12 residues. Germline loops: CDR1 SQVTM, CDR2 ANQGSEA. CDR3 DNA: TGCAGCGTTGCCCGGACAGACTACGAGCAGTACTTC. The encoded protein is CSVARTDYEQYF.

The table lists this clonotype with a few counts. The CDR3 sequence: CASSEGLGDGQETQYF. The CDR3 DNA reads TGTGCCAGCAGCGAGGGACTCGGGGACGGACAAGAGACCCAGTACTTC. The chain uses TRBV9 and TRBJ2-5; possibly TRBD2 for D (6 bases). V lost 3 bases and J 2 bases, leaving 17 bases between the germline ends. The CDR3 has 16 residues. Germline-derived CDR1 and CDR2 are SGDLS and YYNGEE.

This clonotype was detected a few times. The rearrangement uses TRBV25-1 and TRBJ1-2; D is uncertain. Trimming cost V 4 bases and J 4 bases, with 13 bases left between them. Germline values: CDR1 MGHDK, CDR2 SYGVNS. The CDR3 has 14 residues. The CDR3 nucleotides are TGTGCCAGCAGTGGTGAAGGGTTAGGCTATGGCTACACCTTC. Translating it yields CASSGEGLGYGYTF.

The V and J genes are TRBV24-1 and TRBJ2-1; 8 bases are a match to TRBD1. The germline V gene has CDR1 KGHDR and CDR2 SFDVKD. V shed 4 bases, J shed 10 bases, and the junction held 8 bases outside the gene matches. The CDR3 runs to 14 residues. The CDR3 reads CATSDRWTGTEQFF. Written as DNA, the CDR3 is TGTGCCACCAGTGACCGATGGACAGGGACGGAGCAGTTCTTC.

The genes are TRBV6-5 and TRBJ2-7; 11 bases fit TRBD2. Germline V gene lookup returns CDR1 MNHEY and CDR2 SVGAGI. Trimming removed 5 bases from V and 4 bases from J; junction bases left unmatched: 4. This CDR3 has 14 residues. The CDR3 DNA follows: TGTGCCAGCAGTCCTAGCGGGAGGAGGTACGAGCAGTACTTC. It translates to CASSPSGRRYEQYF.

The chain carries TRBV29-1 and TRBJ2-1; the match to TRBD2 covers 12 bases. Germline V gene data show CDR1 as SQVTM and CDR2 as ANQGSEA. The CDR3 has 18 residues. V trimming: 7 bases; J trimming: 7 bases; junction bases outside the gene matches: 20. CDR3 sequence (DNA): TGCAGCGCGCCAACTAGCGGGAGGCCCCTTAATTTGGGAAATGAGCAGTTCTTC. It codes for CSAPTSGRPLNLGNEQFF.

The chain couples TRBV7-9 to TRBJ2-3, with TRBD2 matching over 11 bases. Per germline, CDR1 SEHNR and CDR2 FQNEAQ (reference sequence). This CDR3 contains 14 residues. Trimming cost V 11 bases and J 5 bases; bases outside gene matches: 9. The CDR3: CADSLGTSGDTQYF. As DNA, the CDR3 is TGTGCCGACAGCCTCGGGACTAGCGGAGATACGCAGTATTTT. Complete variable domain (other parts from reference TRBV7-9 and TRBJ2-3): DTGVSQNPRHKITKRGQNVTFRCDPISEHNRLYWYRQTLGQGPEFLTYFQNEAQLEKSRLLSDRFSAERPKGSFSTLEIQRTEQGDSAMYLCADSLGTSGDTQYFGPGTRLTVL.

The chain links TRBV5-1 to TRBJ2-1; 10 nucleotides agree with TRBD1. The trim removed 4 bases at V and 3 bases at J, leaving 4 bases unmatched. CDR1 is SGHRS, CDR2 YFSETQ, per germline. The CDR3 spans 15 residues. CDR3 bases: TGCGCCAGCAGCCTCCGGGACAGGGGCTACAATGAGCAGTTCTTC. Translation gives CASSLRDRGYNEQFF. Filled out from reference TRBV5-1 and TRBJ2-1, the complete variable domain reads KAGVTQTPRYLIKTRGQQVTLSCSPISGHRSVSWYQQTPGQGLQFLFEYFSETQRNKGNFPGRFSGRQFSNSRSEMNVSTLELGDSALYLCASSLRDRGYNEQFFGPGTRLTVL.

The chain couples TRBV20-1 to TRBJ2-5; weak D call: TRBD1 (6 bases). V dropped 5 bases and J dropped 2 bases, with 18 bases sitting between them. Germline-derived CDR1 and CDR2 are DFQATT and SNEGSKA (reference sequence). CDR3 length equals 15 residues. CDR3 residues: CSAGGLSEGQETQYF. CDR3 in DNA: TGCAGTGCTGGGGGCCTTAGCGAGGGGCAAGAGACCCAGTACTTC.

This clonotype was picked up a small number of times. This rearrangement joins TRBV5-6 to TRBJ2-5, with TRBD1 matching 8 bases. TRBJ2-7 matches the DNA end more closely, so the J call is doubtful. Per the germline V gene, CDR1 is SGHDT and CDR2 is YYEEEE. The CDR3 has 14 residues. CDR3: CASSIGTGVYEQYF. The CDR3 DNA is TGTGCCAGCAGCATAGGGACAGGTGTCTACGAGCAGTACTTC.

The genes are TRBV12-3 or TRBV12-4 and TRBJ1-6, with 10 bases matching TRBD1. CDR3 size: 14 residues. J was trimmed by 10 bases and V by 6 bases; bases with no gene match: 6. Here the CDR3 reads CASSLGTGESPLHF. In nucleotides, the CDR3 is TGTGCCAGCAGCCTCGGGACAGGGGAATCACCCCTCCACTTT.

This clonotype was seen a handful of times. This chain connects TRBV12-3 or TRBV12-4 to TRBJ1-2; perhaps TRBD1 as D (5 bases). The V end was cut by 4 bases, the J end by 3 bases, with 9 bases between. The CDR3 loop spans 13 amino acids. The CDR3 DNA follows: TGTGCCAGCAGTTACAGGACTGACTATGGCTACACCTTC. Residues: CASSYRTDYGYTF.

This CDR3 reads CSKDSGIDDTQYF. The CDR3 DNA sequence: TGCAGTAAAGACAGCGGGATAGACGATACGCAGTATTTT. J is TRBJ2-3 and V is TRBV20-1, with 7 bases identical to TRBD2. Germline V lookup: CDR1 DFQATT, CDR2 SNEGSKA (reference sequence). The CDR3 length is 13 residues. V shed 8 bases, J shed 6 bases, and the junction held 11 bases outside the gene matches.